This record concerns one T cell receptor (beta chain) sequence. The data originate from a study of control samples from healthy donors and cancer patients. The data were produced by immunoSEQ multiplex PCR, yet TCRdb's version contains in-frame clones alone and is incomplete. The sample lists about 180,000 clones, 90% occurring once. The CDR3 contains 13 residues. J lost 3 bases, V lost 7 bases, and 5 bases had no gene match. The source material was blood. The chain couples TRBV12-3 or TRBV12-4 to TRBJ1-2; TRBD1 agrees at 7 bases. The clonotype originates from a woman aged 45-59 years in good health. This CDR3 reads CASKRGGYYGYTF. The CDR3 region has the DNA TGTGCCAGCAAGCGAGGGGGCTACTATGGCTACACCTTC.